This TCR beta chain appears in the sequencing data of a study of shared clonotypes between healthy human individuals. Notes on the study in general: Shared clonotypes across all four donors exceeded non-shared ones in generation probability. Tissue TCR repertoires likely differ from these blood-only repertoires. Memory subsets had estimated richness that was generally smaller than that of naive subsets.

To note about this clone: The antigen is not known.

Clones were sequenced by immunoSEQ multiplex PCR, and TCRdb holds only the in-frame ones, with some missing. This table holds some 2.4 million clones, approximately 93% found once. Nashville, Tennessee was home to all donors, each a Caucasian adult. The CDR3 runs 14 residues. From germline, CDR1 is SGHRS and CDR2 YFSETQ. Trimming left V 2 bases short and J 6 bases short, with 15 bases between. The chain couples TRBV5-1 to TRBJ2-7; D might be TRBD2 (5 bases). Source material: naive CD4+ T cells from PBMCs. The sample's subset: CD45RA+ positively selected. The origin of this receptor is a man aged 18 to 35 in good health. Some clones in this sample may be carry-over from other donors' samples. The CDR3 sequence: CASSLRLNHAEQYF. CDR3 coding DNA: TGCGCCAGCAGCTTAAGACTAAACCACGCCGAGCAGTACTTC.